Each of the 19 T cell receptor beta chains below was sequenced from the same sample in a study of cytomegalovirus exposure and HLA in healthy donors. Primers: 60 Vbeta forward and 13 Jbeta reverse. The protocol was immunoSEQ multiplex PCR, while the TCRdb copy is restricted to in-frame clones and leaves out a portion. The sample consists of some 40,000 clones, roughly 80% of them appearing once. Sequenced sample: PBMCs. All receptors come from a woman under 30 in good health and CMV-seropositive.

This chain connects TRBV27 to TRBJ2-3; TRBD1 aligns across 7 bases. The trim removed 2 bases at V and 1 base at J, leaving 3 bases unmatched. Per germline, CDR1 MNHEY and CDR2 SMNVEV (reference sequence). The CDR3 loop spans 15 amino acids. CDR3 sequence reads: CASSLRGRGTDTQYF. The CDR3 DNA reads as TGTGCCAGCAGTTTAAGGGGGCGGGGCACAGATACGCAGTATTTT.

The J gene is TRBJ2-1, the V gene TRBV5-4; no clear D gene. The CDR3 totals 14 residues. Germline loops: CDR1 SGHNT, CDR2 YYREEE (reference sequence). Trimming pared 0 bases from V and 8 bases from J, leaving 12 bases between. The CDR3 nucleotides are TGTGCCAGCAGCTTGGGGTTCGGTCCTCATGAGCAGTTCTTC. This encodes CASSLGFGPHEQFF.

The V and J genes are TRBV19 and TRBJ1-1; tentative D call: TRBD1 (6 bases). This CDR3 has 14 residues. The germline V gene encodes CDR1 LNHDA and CDR2 SQIVND (reference sequence). The V and J ends lost 9 bases and 4 bases respectively, with 18 bases between them. The CDR3 bases are TGTGCCAGCAGTTTCGGGGGGCGCGTCACTGAAGCTTTCTTT. Translated: CASSFGGRVTEAFF.

The chain links TRBV5-1 to TRBJ2-7; D unclear. The germline gives CDR1 SGHRS, CDR2 YFSETQ. V lost 0 bases, J lost 3 bases, and 4 bases lay in between. This CDR3 has 12 residues. CDR3 DNA: TGCGCCAGCAGCTTGGAGCGCTACGAGCAGTACTTC. This codes for CASSLERYEQYF.

As to this clone: Distinct nucleotide sequences in the sample also encode this CDR3. This chain links TRBV7-6 with TRBJ2-6; 7 bases align to TRBD1. Trimming at V came to 5 bases and at J to 2 bases, leaving 12 bases not matched to a gene. The CDR3 is 18 amino acids. Germline loops: CDR1 SGHVS, CDR2 FNYEAQ. Here the CDR3 reads CASSTSTGAGAGANVLTF. CDR3 DNA: TGTGCCAGCAGCACCTCCACAGGGGCAGGGGCTGGGGCCAACGTCCTGACTTTC.

The chain joins TRBV28 to TRBJ1-1; D is unresolved. Germline CDR1 is MDHEN and CDR2 is SYDVKM. This CDR3 is built from 13 residues. Trimming shortened V by 3 bases and J by 0 bases, and 5 bases separated the two germline ends. CDR3 nucleotide sequence: TGTGCCAGCAGTTTTTATCTGAACACTGAAGCTTTCTTT. It codes for CASSFYLNTEAFF.

The gene calls are TRBV7-9 and TRBJ2-5; maybe TRBD1 (6 bases). Matching the DNA end better, TRBJ2-7 makes the J call doubtful. CDR3 size: 16 residues. Germline CDR1 SEHNR, CDR2 FQNEAQ (reference sequence). The CDR3 loop is CASSSRDNNNPYEQYF. The CDR3, as DNA: TGTGCCAGCAGCTCCCGGGACAACAATAACCCTTACGAGCAGTACTTC.

This clone has only one observation. The chain has TRBV6-5 and TRBJ1-5; the D is unclear. The CDR3 has 13 amino acids. In germline, CDR1 is MNHEY, CDR2 SVGAGI. Between the trimmed V and J ends, which lost 6 bases and 3 bases, there was a span of 9 bases. The CDR3 here is CASRPNTNQPQHF. In DNA form, the CDR3 reads TGTGCCAGCAGACCCAACACCAATCAGCCCCAGCATTTT.

This chain uses TRBV10-3 with TRBJ2-1, with 7 bases aligning to TRBD1. Germline assignment: CDR1 ENHRY and CDR2 SYGVKD. With 5 bases clipped from V and 2 bases from J, the junction kept 12 bases outside the gene matches. This CDR3 is 17 amino acids long. The CDR3 region is CAISLGPRQGPYNEQFF. CDR3 coding DNA: TGTGCCATCAGTCTCGGGCCCAGACAGGGACCCTACAATGAGCAGTTCTTC.

The chain uses TRBV20-1 and TRBJ1-2, with TRBD1 identical over 8 bases. Germline V gene data show CDR1 as DFQATT and CDR2 as SNEGSKA (reference sequence). V dropped 4 bases and J dropped 7; count of bases not matched to a gene: 2. This CDR3 comprises 11 residues. The CDR3 here is CSATDRGGYTF. CDR3 coding DNA: TGCAGTGCTACAGACAGGGGTGGCTACACCTTC.

This chain links TRBV2 with TRBJ2-7, with no clear D. CDR3 length: 12 amino acids. Germline V gives CDR1 SNHLY, CDR2 FYNNEI. The germline V and J ends were trimmed by 10 bases and 3 bases, with 13 bases remaining between them. DNA of the CDR3: TGTGCCATCACCCCCGGCGGCTACGAGCAGTACTTC. This encodes CAITPGGYEQYF.

J is TRBJ1-5 and V is TRBV18; 9 nucleotides align to TRBD1. Germline V gene lookup returns CDR1 KGHSH and CDR2 LQKENI. V trimming: 6 bases; J trimming: 6 bases; junction bases outside the gene matches: 9. This CDR3 region has 15 residues. The CDR3 bases are TGTGCCAGCTCGATGACAGGGGGTTGGGGTCAGCCCCAGCATTTT. Translation: CASSMTGGWGQPQHF.

The gene calls are TRBV5-1 and TRBJ2-5; 9 nucleotides line up with TRBD1. Looked up from germline, CDR1 is SGHRS and CDR2 is YFSETQ. V shed 4 bases, J shed 1 base, and the junction held 8 bases outside the gene matches. The CDR3 sequence is 16 residues long. DNA of the CDR3: TGCGCCAGCAGCCACAAGACAGGGGGTGGCCAAGAGACCCAGTACTTC. It translates to CASSHKTGGGQETQYF.

The J gene is TRBJ2-2, the V gene TRBV5-1; 7 bases agree with TRBD1. Germline CDR1 reads SGHRS; CDR2 reads YFSETQ. The J segment lost 1 base and the V segment lost 3 bases, leaving 9 bases of the junction unmatched. The CDR3 is 17 amino acids. The CDR3 DNA sequence: TGCGCCAGCAGCTCCACCCGGACAGGAATGAACACCGGGGAGCTGTTTTTT. This sequence encodes CASSSTRTGMNTGELFF.

The chain carries TRBV27 and TRBJ1-4; 8 bases map to TRBD1. The J segment lost 0 bases and the V segment lost 5 bases, leaving 5 bases of the junction unmatched. CDR1 is MNHEY and CDR2 is SMNVEV in the germline V gene (reference sequence). The CDR3 has 16 amino acids. CDR3 in DNA: TGTGCCAGCAGTCAGAGACAGGGGTCAACTAATGAAAAACTGTTTTTT. It translates to CASSQRQGSTNEKLFF.

This sequence joins TRBV4-3 and TRBJ2-5, with a weak D call TRBD1 (5 bases). There are 13 residues in the CDR3. The V end was cut by 0 bases, the J end by 13 bases, with 15 bases between. CDR1 LGHNA and CDR2 YSLEER come from the germline V gene. The CDR3 loop is CASSQDLSTELYF. In DNA form, the CDR3 reads TGCGCCAGCAGCCAAGATCTGTCGACAGAACTGTACTTC.

The CDR3 is CASRTWTGAYEQYF. Written as DNA, the CDR3 is TGTGCCAGCAGAACTTGGACAGGGGCCTACGAGCAGTACTTC. This chain joins TRBV13 and TRBJ2-7; 9 bases map to TRBD1. Germline CDR1 is PRHDT and CDR2 is FYEKMQ (reference sequence). Trimming took 6 bases from V and 2 from J; bases not matched to a gene: 5. This CDR3 has 14 residues.

This rearrangement joins TRBV28 to TRBJ1-5; 10 nucleotides match TRBD1. The V and J ends lost 6 bases and 9 bases, in that order; junction bases with no gene match: 8. The CDR3 contains 14 residues. Looked up from germline, CDR1 is MDHEN and CDR2 is SYDVKM. The CDR3 DNA reads TGTGCCAGCAGCGAAGGACAGGGGGGATCGCCCCAGCATTTT. Its protein is CASSEGQGGSPQHF.

The chain uses TRBV4-2 and TRBJ2-3; tentative D call: TRBD2 (6 bases). This CDR3 is built from 16 residues. V shed 3 bases and J shed 0 bases, with 13 bases lying between them. Germline V gene data show CDR1 as LGHNA and CDR2 as YNFKEQ. The CDR3 region is CASSQARGASTDTQYF. CDR3 in DNA: TGTGCCAGCAGCCAGGCGCGGGGAGCTAGCACAGATACGCAGTATTTT.